The 2 T cell receptor beta chains given below trace back to one sample, sequenced in a study of T cell repertoires in cytomegalovirus infection. Each CDR3 protein gets one entry after TCRdb re-called the reads with MiXCR. The data show some 400,000 distinct CDR3 sequences, around 18% seen once. Sequenced material: PBMCs. Receptor source: a human donor in good health (CMV status not recorded). Some clones in this sample may be carry-over from other donors' samples.

This clonotype was counted many times. The J gene is TRBJ1-2, the V gene TRBV20-1; TRBD1 is a possible D gene (6 bases). The length of the CDR3 is 15 residues. V shed 2 bases and J shed 2 bases, with 15 bases lying between them. The germline V gene has CDR1 DFQATT and CDR2 SNEGSKA (reference sequence). The CDR3 is CSARNRVGGNYGYTF. The CDR3 DNA reads TGCAGTGCTAGAAACAGGGTGGGGGGAAACTATGGCTACACCTTC.

This clonotype was seen more than once but under ten times. The chain is built from TRBV9 and TRBJ2-3; D gene ambiguous. CDR1 and CDR2 (germline): SGDLS, YYNGEE. There are 14 residues in the CDR3. Trimming pared 7 bases from V and 4 bases from J, leaving 16 bases between. The CDR3 coding sequence is TGTGCCAGCTCCCCTTGGGTAGCTGCAGATACGCAGTATTTT. Encoded protein: CASSPWVAADTQYF.